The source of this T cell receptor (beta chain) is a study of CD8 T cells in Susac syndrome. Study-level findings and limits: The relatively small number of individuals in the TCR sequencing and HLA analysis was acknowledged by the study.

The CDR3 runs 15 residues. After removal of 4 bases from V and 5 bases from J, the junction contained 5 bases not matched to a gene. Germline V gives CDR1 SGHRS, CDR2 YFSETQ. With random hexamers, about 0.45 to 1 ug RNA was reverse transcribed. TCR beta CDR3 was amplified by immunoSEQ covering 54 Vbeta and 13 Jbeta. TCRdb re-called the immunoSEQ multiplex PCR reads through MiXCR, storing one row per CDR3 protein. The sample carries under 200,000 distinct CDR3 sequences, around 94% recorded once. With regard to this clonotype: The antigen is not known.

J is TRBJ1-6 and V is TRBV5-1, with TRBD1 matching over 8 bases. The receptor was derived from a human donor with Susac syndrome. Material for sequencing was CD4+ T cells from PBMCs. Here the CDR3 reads CASSPGQGDNSPLHF. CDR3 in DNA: TGCGCCAGCAGCCCAGGACAGGGCGATAATTCACCCCTCCACTTT. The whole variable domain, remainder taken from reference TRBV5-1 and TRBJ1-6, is KAGVTQTPRYLIKTRGQQVTLSCSPISGHRSVSWYQQTPGQGLQFLFEYFSETQRNKGNFPGRFSGRQFSNSRSEMNVSTLELGDSALYLCASSPGQGDNSPLHFGNGTRLTVT.